This TCR beta chain originates from a study of control samples from healthy donors and cancer patients (dated by TCRdb to the early 2020s). With regard to this clone: Its recognized antigen is unknown. One base away there is no much larger clone; base qualities are not given.

V trim: 5 bases; J trim: 4 bases; unmatched bases: 13. The CDR3 starts with the cysteine, ends with the phenylalanine, and has 16 residues. Of all the DNA, just the CDR3 is kept, 48 bases in frame from base 1. CDR1 and CDR2 (SGHDT, YYEEEE) derive from the germline V gene. The library was built by means of the immunoSEQ multiplex PCR assay. Not all clones reach the TCRdb copy of this immuneACCESS table, which keeps in-frame sequences only. Checked studies attribute under half of the gap to unresolved V genes and leave the rest unexplained. For this sample the table gives approximately 170,000 clones, of which roughly 89% were detected only once. The ten largest clones add up to 1.4% of the sample.

Sequenced sample: blood. This chain joins TRBV5-6 to TRBJ1-2; 8 bases in between match TRBD1. This TCR derives from a woman aged 45-65 years in good health. CDR3 loop: CASRYMDREDLYGYTF. The DNA reads as follows: TGTGCCAGCAGATACATGGACAGGGAGGATCTCTATGGCTACACCTTC.